The 5 T cell receptor beta chains reported below all come from one sample, sequenced in a study of shared clonotypes between healthy human individuals. Sequencing was performed with immunoSEQ multiplex PCR; in TCRdb, only in-frame clones are kept and a portion is missing. The sample shows fewer than 1.4 million clones, 70% to 80% of them seen only once. The specimen was memory CD4+ T cells from PBMCs. Specified subset: CD45RA-negative fraction. Every receptor here comes from a man younger than 35 in good health. Some clones in this sample may be carry-over from other donors' samples.

This rearrangement joins TRBV5-1 to TRBJ2-7; no definite D call. Looked up from germline, CDR1 is SGHRS and CDR2 is YFSETQ. The V end was cut by 1 base, the J end by 2 bases, with 7 bases between. The CDR3 is made up of 13 amino acids. The CDR3 bases are TGCGCCAGCAGCTTGAGAATCCCCTACGAGCAGTACTTC. Its translation is CASSLRIPYEQYF. Full variable domain (remainder filled in from reference TRBV5-1 and TRBJ2-7): KAGVTQTPRYLIKTRGQQVTLSCSPISGHRSVSWYQQTPGQGLQFLFEYFSETQRNKGNFPGRFSGRQFSNSRSEMNVSTLELGDSALYLCASSLRIPYEQYFGPGTRLTVT.

The gene calls are TRBV28 and TRBJ1-5; D remains ambiguous. The germline V gene has CDR1 MDHEN and CDR2 SYDVKM. The CDR3 is made up of 13 amino acids. The V end was cut by 3 bases, the J end by 5 bases, with 8 bases between. The CDR3 DNA reads as TGTGCCAGCAGTTTCGAGCTATATCAGCCCCAGCATTTT. Translating gives CASSFELYQPQHF.

The CDR3 region has the DNA TGTGCCAGCCAGGGACAGGGGGGCGAGACCCAGTACTTC. This encodes CASQGQGGETQYF. The chain uses TRBV7-9 and TRBJ2-5; 11 bases align to TRBD1. The trim removed 8 bases at V and 5 bases at J, leaving 4 bases unmatched. The CDR3 runs to 13 residues. Per the germline V gene, CDR1 is SEHNR and CDR2 is FQNEAQ (reference sequence).

V and J are TRBV7-9 and TRBJ2-1, with D possibly matching TRBD1 (6 bases). CDR1 and CDR2 from the germline V gene are SEHNR and FQNEAQ (reference sequence). CDR3 length equals 16 residues. Trimming stripped 4 bases from V and 5 bases from J, with 18 bases between. CDR3: CASSSGVSRNDNEQFF. The CDR3 region has the DNA TGTGCCAGCAGCTCAGGGGTTTCAAGAAACGACAATGAGCAGTTCTTC. The full variable domain, in which reference TRBV7-9 and TRBJ2-1 provide the parts outside the CDR3, is DTGVSQNPRHKITKRGQNVTFRCDPISEHNRLYWYRQTLGQGPEFLTYFQNEAQLEKSRLLSDRFSAERPKGSFSTLEIQRTEQGDSAMYLCASSSGVSRNDNEQFFGPGTRLTVL.

The V and J genes are TRBV7-2 and TRBJ2-1; TRBD1 aligns across 8 bases. Germline CDR1 and CDR2: SGHTA and FQGNSA. This CDR3 is built from 15 residues. V shed 5 bases and J 9 bases; nucleotides not matched to a gene: 12. The CDR3 reads CASSLGQGPTTEQFF. For the CDR3, the DNA is TGTGCCAGCAGCCTCGGACAGGGCCCCACTACTGAGCAGTTCTTC.